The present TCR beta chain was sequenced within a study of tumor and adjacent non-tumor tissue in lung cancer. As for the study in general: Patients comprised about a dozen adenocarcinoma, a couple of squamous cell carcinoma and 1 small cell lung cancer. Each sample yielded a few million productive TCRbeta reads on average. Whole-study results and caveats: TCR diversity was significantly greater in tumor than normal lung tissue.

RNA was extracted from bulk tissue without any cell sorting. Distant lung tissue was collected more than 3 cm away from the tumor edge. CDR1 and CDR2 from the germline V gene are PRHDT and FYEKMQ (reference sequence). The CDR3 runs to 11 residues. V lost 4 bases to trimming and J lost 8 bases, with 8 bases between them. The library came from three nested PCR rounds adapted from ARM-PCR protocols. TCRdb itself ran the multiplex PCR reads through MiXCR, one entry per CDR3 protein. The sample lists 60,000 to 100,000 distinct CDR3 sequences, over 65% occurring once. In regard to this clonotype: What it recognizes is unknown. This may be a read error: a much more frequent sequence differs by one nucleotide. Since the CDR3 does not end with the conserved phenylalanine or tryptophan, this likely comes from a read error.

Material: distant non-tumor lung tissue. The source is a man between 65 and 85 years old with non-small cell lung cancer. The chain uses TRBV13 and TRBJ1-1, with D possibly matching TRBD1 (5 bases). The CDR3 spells CASSSGYEAFI. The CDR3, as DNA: TGTGCCAGCAGCTCAGGGTACGAAGCTTTCATT.